The rows below give T cell receptor beta chains drawn from one sample of a study of OX40 agonist ivuxolimab in advanced cancers. This table comes from immunoSEQ multiplex PCR, and its TCRdb copy is limited to in-frame clones, with some not included. Among over 100,000 clones listed, around 87% were seen once. The source material was CD4+ or CD8+ T cells sorted from blood, sampled in a trial of the OX40 agonist ivuxolimab. The receptors shown here come from an adult with an advanced solid tumor such as melanoma, head and neck, liver or kidney cancer. CDR3s include the opening cysteine and the closing phenylalanine or tryptophan. A D gene is named only where the DNA matches it firmly. A row's size may be missing; if present it is once, few, many or a size class.

>TRBV5-8|TRBJ2-7|-|-
CASSYPGTYEQYF
TGTGCCAGCAGCTATCCGGGGACCTACGAGCAGTACTTC
>TRBV4-3|TRBJ1-2|-|-
CASSQDWAGASWGYTF
TGCGCCAGCAGCCAAGATTGGGCAGGGGCCTCATGGGGCTACACCTTC
>TRBV4-2|TRBJ1-1|TRBD1|-
CASSQEGTGPTEAFF
TGTGCCAGCAGCCAAGAGGGGACAGGGCCCACTGAAGCTTTCTTT
>TRBV18|TRBJ1-1|TRBD1|-
CASSPQGQGTGNTEAFF
TGTGCCAGCTCACCACAGGGACAGGGCACGGGGAACACTGAAGCTTTCTTT
>TRBV4-2|TRBJ1-3|-|once
CASSHQGGPGDTIYF
TGTGCCAGCAGCCACCAGGGAGGCCCCGGGGACACCATATATTTT
>TRBV7-2|TRBJ2-7|TRBD2|-
CASSLMGGGISYEQYF
TGTGCCAGCAGCTTAATGGGCGGGGGGATTTCCTACGAGCAGTACTTC
>TRBV6-6|TRBJ2-3|TRBD1|-
CASSLRTGSTDTQYF
TGTGCCAGCAGTTTAAGGACAGGGTCCACAGATACGCAGTATTTT
>TRBV7-9|TRBJ1-2|-|-
CASRGRREKNGYTF
TGTGCCAGCAGAGGGAGGCGAGAAAAAAATGGCTACACCTTC
>TRBV19|TRBJ2-2|-|-
CASRSQGPGTGELFF
TGTGCCAGTAGATCCCAGGGCCCGGGCACCGGGGAGCTGTTTTTT
>TRBV5-1|TRBJ1-6|TRBD1|-
CASSLQGDNSPLHF
TGCGCCAGCAGCTTACAGGGGGATAATTCACCCCTCCACTTT
>TRBV27|TRBJ2-4|TRBD2|-
CASSPGGLGNIQYF
TGTGCCAGCAGTCCGGGGGGGCTCGGAAACATTCAGTACTTC
>TRBV5-1|TRBJ1-4|-|once
CASSLAVVATNEKLFF
TGCGCCAGCAGCTTGGCGGTGGTTGCAACTAATGAAAAACTGTTTTTT
>TRBV11-2|TRBJ2-7|-|-
CASSLMGGLYEQYF
TGTGCCAGCAGCTTAATGGGGGGACTCTACGAGCAGTACTTC
>TRBV5-4|TRBJ2-1|-|-
CASSWYNEQFF
TGTGCCAGCAGCTGGTACAATGAGCAGTTCTTC
>TRBV12-5|TRBJ2-1|-|-
CASGRGAYNEQFF
TGTGCTAGTGGTCGAGGGGCCTACAATGAGCAGTTCTTC
>TRBV19|TRBJ2-5|-|-
CASSISYGPLGQYF
TGTGCCAGTAGTATTTCTTACGGGCCCCTAGGCCAGTACTTC
>TRBV6-5|TRBJ2-4|-|-
CASSVSRRDIQYF
TGTGCCAGCTCTGTGTCGAGGAGGGACATTCAGTACTTC
>TRBV7-3|TRBJ1-1|-|-
CASSSIIGSEAFF
TGTGCCAGCAGCTCGATCATAGGGTCTGAAGCTTTCTTT
>TRBV5-4|TRBJ2-3|-|-
CASSLSGDRVTDTQYF
TGTGCCAGCAGCTTGTCAGGTGATAGGGTCACAGATACGCAGTATTTT
>TRBV5-4|TRBJ1-2|-|few
CASSPGAPLYGYTF
TGTGCCAGCAGCCCGGGGGCGCCCCTCTATGGCTACACCTTC
>TRBV4-2|TRBJ2-5|-|-
CASSPGGEGGETQYF
TGTGCCAGCAGCCCAGGAGGGGAGGGGGGTGAGACCCAGTACTTC
>TRBV18|TRBJ2-7|TRBD1|-
CASSQQGEVGYEQYF
TGTGCCAGCTCACAACAGGGGGAAGTTGGCTACGAGCAGTACTTC
>TRBV6-5|TRBJ2-5|-|once
CASSLGGTQYF
TGTGCCAGCAGTTTGGGGGGGACCCAGTACTTC
>TRBV20-1|TRBJ1-5|-|-
CSAPPQHF
TGCAGTGCTCCGCCCCAGCATTTT
>TRBV28|TRBJ2-7|-|-
CASSIRVGLKYF
TGTGCCAGCAGCATCCGAGTTGGACTTAAGTACTTC
>TRBV27|TRBJ2-2|-|-
CASGVEGRGELFF
TGTGCCAGCGGGGTGGAGGGTCGGGGGGAGCTGTTTTTT
>TRBV28|TRBJ2-2|-|-
CASINTGELFF
TGTGCCAGCATTAACACCGGGGAGCTGTTTTTT
>TRBV18|TRBJ1-5|-|-
CASSVGQTNQPQHF
TGTGCCAGCTCAGTCGGACAGACCAATCAGCCCCAGCATTTT
>TRBV7-2|TRBJ2-7|-|-
CASSSRSTYEQYF
TGTGCCAGCAGCTCAAGGTCGACCTACGAGCAGTACTTC
>TRBV29-1|TRBJ2-2|-|-
CSVSVSNTGELFF
TGCAGCGTTTCGGTCAGCAACACCGGGGAGCTGTTTTTT
>TRBV28|TRBJ2-3|-|-
CASSTWVGDTQYF
TGTGCCAGCAGTACGTGGGTCGGAGATACGCAGTATTTT
>TRBV27|TRBJ1-1|-|-
CASSFLPRWELNTEAFF
TGTGCCAGCAGTTTCCTCCCCAGATGGGAGCTGAACACTGAAGCTTTCTTT
>TRBV11-2|TRBJ2-7|-|once
CASSLKLVYEQYF
TGTGCCAGCAGCTTAAAGTTGGTTTACGAGCAGTACTTC
>TRBV6-5|TRBJ1-2|-|-
CASEGMDGYTF
TGTGCCAGCGAGGGGATGGATGGCTACACCTTC
>TRBV4-3|TRBJ2-2|TRBD1|-
CASSQTGALGELFF
TGCGCCAGCAGCCAGACAGGGGCACTCGGGGAGCTGTTTTTT
>TRBV27|TRBJ2-3|TRBD1|-
CASSRQGADTQYF
TGTGCCAGCAGTCGACAGGGCGCAGATACGCAGTATTTT
>TRBV6-1|TRBJ2-7|TRBD2|once
CASTLGGSSYEQYF
TGTGCCAGCACCCTCGGGGGGTCCTCCTACGAGCAGTACTTC